These 29 T cell receptor beta chains share one sample of origin, sequenced in a study of cytomegalovirus exposure and HLA in healthy donors. A multiplex PCR was run with 60 Vbeta primers and 13 Jbeta primers. Clones were read by immunoSEQ multiplex PCR, and TCRdb kept only the in-frame ones, dropping some. Of about 130,000 clones listed, over 70% were seen once; the top ten hold 3% to 4%. Sequencing was performed on PBMCs. Every receptor here comes from a woman aged 40 to 50 in good health and CMV-seronegative.

V and J are TRBV2 and TRBJ1-2; 10 bases align to TRBD1. This CDR3 has 14 amino acids. After removal of 3 bases from V and 6 bases from J, the junction contained 4 bases not matched to a gene. The germline gives CDR1 SNHLY, CDR2 FYNNEI. The DNA of the CDR3 is TGTGCCAGCAGTGATTACGACAGGGGGCATGGCTACACCTTC. Protein: CASSDYDRGHGYTF. The full variable domain, in which reference TRBV2 and TRBJ1-2 provide the parts outside the CDR3, is EPEVTQTPSHQVTQMGQEVILRCVPISNHLYFYWYRQILGQKVEFLVSFYNNEISEKSEIFDDQFSVERPDGSNFTLKIRSTKLEDSAMYFCASSDYDRGHGYTFGSGTRLTVV.

The J gene is TRBJ1-2, the V gene TRBV29-1, with a tentative D call TRBD1 (5 bases). The CDR3 is made up of 12 amino acids. V lost 8 bases, J lost 7 bases, and 17 bases lay in between. CDR1 and CDR2 from the germline V gene are SQVTM and ANQGSEA. CDR3 residues: CSLDTPAPGYTF. DNA for the CDR3: TGCAGCTTGGACACTCCGGCTCCTGGCTACACCTTC. The full variable domain, in which reference TRBV29-1 and TRBJ1-2 provide the parts outside the CDR3, is SAVISQKPSRDICQRGTSLTIQCQVDSQVTMMFWYRQQPGQSLTLIATANQGSEATYESGFVIDKFPISRPNLTFSTLTVSNMSPEDSSIYLCSLDTPAPGYTFGSGTRLTVV.

V usage is TRBV12-5 and J usage is TRBJ2-1; 9 nucleotides line up with TRBD2. V was pared by 6 bases and J by 6 bases, with 6 bases of the junction left unmatched. Germline V CDR1 and CDR2: LGHNT, FRNRAP. The CDR3 length is 14 residues. CDR3 coding DNA: TGTGCTAGTGGCACCGGGACTAGCAGCAATGAGCAGTTCTTC. It codes for CASGTGTSSNEQFF.

The gene calls are TRBV13 and TRBJ2-3; D perhaps matches TRBD1 (7 bases). From germline, CDR1 is PRHDT and CDR2 FYEKMQ (reference sequence). The CDR3 is made up of 14 amino acids. The V end lost 3 bases, the J end lost 4 bases, and 11 bases lay between the germline ends. This CDR3 is CASSFGGGADTQYF. CDR3 bases: TGTGCCAGCAGCTTTGGAGGGGGCGCAGATACGCAGTATTTT.

J is TRBJ1-1 and V is TRBV13; possible D gene TRBD1, 6 bases. Germline loops: CDR1 PRHDT, CDR2 FYEKMQ (reference sequence). The V end lost 1 base, the J end lost 3 bases, and 15 bases lay between the germline ends. This CDR3 has 16 amino acids. The CDR3 nucleotides read TGTGCCAGCAGCTTAGACTACCGGGGGGCGTACACTGAAGCTTTCTTT. This codes for CASSLDYRGAYTEAFF.

The CDR3 spells CASSYSRVEANEKLFF. CDR3 DNA: TGTGCCAGCAGTTACTCGAGGGTTGAGGCTAATGAAAAACTGTTTTTT. The chain combines TRBV6-6 with TRBJ1-4; D is undetermined. The CDR3 consists of 16 residues. V gave up 0 bases and J gave up 3 bases, with 11 bases separating them. CDR1 MNHNY and CDR2 SVGAGI come from the germline V gene (reference sequence).

This chain joins TRBV7-2 and TRBJ2-3; the match to TRBD2 covers 9 bases. Germline CDR1 SGHTA, CDR2 FQGNSA. The CDR3 has 16 residues. V lost 4 bases and J lost 4; bases outside the gene matches: 9. In DNA, the CDR3 is TGTGCCAGCAGCTCCCTCGCGGGAGGGCCATCAGATACGCAGTATTTT. Encoded protein: CASSSLAGGPSDTQYF.

In its sample, this clone was seen once. CDR3 amino acids: CASSLDPPASSPLHF. For the CDR3, the DNA is TGTGCCAGCAGCTTGGATCCCCCCGCGAGTTCACCCCTCCACTTT. V is TRBV5-4 and J is TRBJ1-6; D call uncertain. Germline CDR1 reads SGHNT; CDR2 reads YYREEE (reference sequence). CDR3 size: 15 residues. The ends were cut back, 0 bases at V and 9 bases at J, with 13 bases in the middle.

This rearrangement joins TRBV5-4 to TRBJ2-5; TRBD1 is a possible D gene (5 bases). V dropped 6 bases and J dropped 1 base, with 16 bases sitting between them. CDR1 and CDR2 from the germline V gene are SGHNT and YYREEE (reference sequence). This CDR3 region has 15 residues. The CDR3 sequence: CASTLRQSLQETQYF. The DNA for the CDR3 is TGTGCCAGCACCCTCAGACAGAGTCTCCAAGAGACCCAGTACTTC.

This chain uses TRBV19 with TRBJ2-5, with a possible D match to TRBD2 (5 bases). V gave up 6 bases and J gave up 2 bases, with 10 bases separating them. This CDR3 has 13 residues. CDR1 LNHDA and CDR2 SQIVND come from the germline V gene (reference sequence). The CDR3 coding sequence is TGTGCCAGTAGCCCGGGAAGGCAAGAGACCCAGTACTTC. This sequence encodes CASSPGRQETQYF.

V and J are TRBV4-3 and TRBJ2-1, with TRBD2 identical over 8 bases. Trimming removed 8 bases from V and 6 bases from J; junction bases left unmatched: 6. The CDR3 covers 13 residues. The V gene's germline CDR1 is LGHNA and CDR2 YSLEER. CDR3 sequence reads: CASLAGIGNEQFF. The CDR3 DNA sequence: TGCGCCAGCTTAGCGGGAATCGGCAATGAGCAGTTCTTC.

This chain links TRBV5-4 with TRBJ2-3; D is unclear. Trimming took 0 bases from V and 2 from J, leaving 10 bases between them. CDR1 and CDR2 (germline): SGHNT, YYREEE (reference sequence). The CDR3 extends over 15 amino acids. CDR3 in amino acids: CASSLGGGDTDTQYF. The CDR3 DNA is TGTGCCAGCAGCTTGGGCGGCGGAGACACAGATACGCAGTATTTT.

V and J are TRBV7-3 and TRBJ2-1; perhaps TRBD1 as D (5 bases). The germline CDR1 and CDR2 sequences are SGHTA and FQGTGA. CDR3 length: 12 residues. Trimming cost V 5 bases and J 10 bases, with 12 bases left between them. Here the CDR3 reads CASSRRGSEQFF. The CDR3 DNA reads as TGTGCCAGCAGCCGTAGGGGATCCGAGCAGTTCTTC.

This clone has just one count. The V gene is TRBV4-2, the J gene TRBJ2-2; 10 bases fit TRBD2. Germline V gene data show CDR1 as LGHNA and CDR2 as YNFKEQ. J gave up 6 bases and V 8 bases, and 9 bases lay outside the gene matches. The CDR3 has 15 amino acids. CDR3 loop: CASLQSGGASGELFF. CDR3 bases: TGTGCCAGCCTACAAAGCGGGGGGGCTTCCGGGGAGCTGTTTTTT.

This clone appeared a single time. This chain joins TRBV2 and TRBJ1-1; D unclear. Germline loops: CDR1 SNHLY, CDR2 FYNNEI. Between the trimmed V and J ends, which lost 3 bases and 2 bases, there was a span of 7 bases. This CDR3 has 13 residues. The CDR3 nucleotides read TGTGCCAGCAGTGAGGAGGCCAACACTGAAGCTTTCTTT. It codes for CASSEEANTEAFF.

The gene calls are TRBV28 and TRBJ1-2, with 8 bases fitting TRBD1. V shed 4 bases and J 7 bases; nucleotides not matched to a gene: 11. This CDR3 is 15 amino acids long. Germline V CDR1 and CDR2: MDHEN, SYDVKM. The CDR3 coding sequence is TGTGCCAGCAGTTCTATACAGACAGGGGACGGTGGCTACACCTTC. It translates to CASSSIQTGDGGYTF.

This sequence joins TRBV15 and TRBJ1-1, with unresolved D. The germline CDR1 and CDR2 sequences are LNHNV and YYDKDF (reference sequence). Trimming stripped 1 base from V and 0 bases from J, with 12 bases between. The length of the CDR3 is 16 residues. The CDR3 loop reads CATSRGSQAMNTEAFF. CDR3 nucleotide sequence: TGTGCCACCAGCAGAGGGTCGCAGGCCATGAACACTGAAGCTTTCTTT.

The chain joins TRBV27 to TRBJ2-3; no clear D gene. Germline V gene lookup returns CDR1 MNHEY and CDR2 SMNVEV (reference sequence). This CDR3 is built from 13 residues. Trimming pared 7 bases from V and 0 bases from J, leaving 8 bases between. In nucleotides, the CDR3 is TGTGCCAGCACCTCCGCGAGCACAGATACGCAGTATTTT. Its protein is CASTSASTDTQYF.

The chain combines TRBV11-3 with TRBJ1-1; D ambiguous. V shed 4 bases and J shed 0 bases, with 6 bases lying between them. The CDR3 loop spans 13 amino acids. CDR1 SGHNT and CDR2 YENEEA come from the germline V gene. The CDR3 loop reads CASSSNMNTEAFF. The CDR3 bases are TGTGCCAGCAGCTCAAACATGAACACTGAAGCTTTCTTT.

J is TRBJ2-2 and V is TRBV19; a weak D match, TRBD2 (6 bases). The germline V and J ends were trimmed by 10 bases and 7 bases, with 19 bases remaining between them. In germline, CDR1 is LNHDA, CDR2 SQIVND (reference sequence). CDR3 length equals 14 residues. The CDR3 nucleotides read TGTGCCACTGCGATTGGGGGGAAAGTCGGGGAGCTGTTTTTT. Translated: CATAIGGKVGELFF.

The gene calls are TRBV4-1 and TRBJ2-1; TRBD1 matches 9 bases. Germline CDR1 and CDR2: MGHRA and YSYEKL. The CDR3 covers 15 residues. The V gene end was trimmed by 3 bases and the J gene end by 6 bases; junction bases not matched to a gene: 6. The CDR3, as DNA: TGCGCCAGCAGCCACGTACAGGGGGCAGGCAATGAGCAGTTCTTC. Translated: CASSHVQGAGNEQFF.

Turning to this clone: One end of the junction varies from germline; a read error may be responsible. This chain connects TRBV6-1 to TRBJ1-1; 9 nucleotides line up with TRBD1. Germline V lookup: CDR1 MNHNS, CDR2 SASEGT. The CDR3 is 13 amino acids. In nucleotides, the CDR3 is TGTGCCGGCAGACAGGGGGATGGCACTGAAGCTTTCTTT. Amino acids: CAGRQGDGTEAFF.

The genes are TRBV7-9 and TRBJ1-1; D is perhaps TRBD1 (5 bases). With 2 bases removed from V and 6 bases from J, the gap between germline ends came to 13 bases. CDR3 length: 14 amino acids. The germline gives CDR1 SEHNR, CDR2 FQNEAQ (reference sequence). DNA for the CDR3: TGTGCCAGCAGCTTATCGGGGGTAGGGGCTGAAGCTTTCTTT. Translation: CASSLSGVGAEAFF.

This clone was counted a few times. This chain links TRBV2 with TRBJ2-5, with 7 bases matching TRBD2. This CDR3 region has 13 residues. Trimming at V came to 6 bases and at J to 4 bases, leaving 5 bases not matched to a gene. Germline V gene lookup returns CDR1 SNHLY and CDR2 FYNNEI. The CDR3 spells CASSRGRGETQYF. CDR3 DNA sequence: TGTGCCAGCAGCCGCGGGAGAGGAGAGACCCAGTACTTC.

The sample holds a few counts of this clone. This chain uses TRBV9 with TRBJ2-7; perhaps TRBD2 as D (5 bases). The V gene's germline CDR1 is SGDLS and CDR2 YYNGEE. CDR3 length: 14 residues. V was shortened by 5 bases and J by 3 bases, with 15 bases between the two germline ends. The CDR3 DNA sequence: TGTGCCAGCAGTATAGCTCTGGGAGACTACGAGCAGTACTTC. Amino acid sequence: CASSIALGDYEQYF.

The V gene is TRBV5-8, the J gene TRBJ2-3, with 9 positions matching TRBD2. The CDR3 runs to 18 residues. V was clipped by 0 bases and J by 0 bases; unmatched bases: 8. Germline V gene lookup returns CDR1 SGHTS and CDR2 YDEGEE. CDR3 sequence: CASSLGLAGDTSTDTQYF. The CDR3 coding sequence is TGTGCCAGCAGCTTGGGGTTAGCGGGGGATACTAGCACAGATACGCAGTATTTT.

A remark on this clone: Compared with germline, one end of the junction differs, possibly owing to a read error. This sequence joins TRBV2 and TRBJ1-2; 7 nucleotides match TRBD1. This CDR3 region has 11 residues. Germline loops: CDR1 SNHLY, CDR2 FYNNEI. CDR3 amino acids: CASSEVTGNAF. The CDR3 bases are TGTGCCAGCAGTGAGGTGACAGGGAACGCCTTC. The full variable domain, rest sourced from reference TRBV2 and TRBJ1-2, is EPEVTQTPSHQVTQMGQEVILRCVPISNHLYFYWYRQILGQKVEFLVSFYNNEISEKSEIFDDQFSVERPDGSNFTLKIRSTKLEDSAMYFCASSEVTGNAFGSGTRLTVV.

The chain carries TRBV7-8 and TRBJ2-6, with 11 bases that match TRBD1. Germline V CDR1 and CDR2: SGHVS, FQNEAQ. This CDR3 has 18 amino acids. V lost 5 bases and J lost 3; bases outside the gene matches: 9. Here the CDR3 DNA reads TGTGCCAGCAGCCACCGGACAGGGGGCGCAGGTGGGGCCAACGTCCTGACTTTC. Protein: CASSHRTGGAGGANVLTF.

The J gene is TRBJ1-4, the V gene TRBV9; D remains ambiguous. The V gene's germline CDR1 is SGDLS and CDR2 YYNGEE. This CDR3 region has 14 residues. V lost 3 bases and J lost 10, with 16 bases in between. CDR3 region: CASSGGFAASKLFF. CDR3 DNA: TGTGCCAGCAGCGGCGGGTTTGCCGCCTCAAAACTGTTTTTT.